Sequencing of this TCR beta chain was carried out in a study of T cells of healthy individuals (dated by TCRdb to between 2017 and 2018). A word on this clonotype: Its antigen is unknown. No base quality information exists; no much larger clone differs at one position.

After removal of 4 bases from V and 1 base from J, the junction retains 2 bases not matched to a gene. The germline V gene sets CDR1 to MNHEY and CDR2 to SVGAGI. The CDR3 holds 15 amino acids from the cysteine to the phenylalanine. The kept DNA is CDR3 alone, 45 bases in frame from the first base. Libraries came from 5' RACE. Sequenced on an Illumina MiSeq. The public reads were reprocessed in TCRdb via fastp at Q25 and MiXCR, keeping in-frame beta chains. Identical CDR3 protein sequences are pooled into one entry, listed with their most common genes and DNA. This sample comprises some 82,000 distinct CDR3 sequences, about 5% of them detected only once. The ten largest clones capture about 7.5% of the sample.

The origin of this receptor is a female donor in good health. The chain is made from TRBV6-5 and TRBJ2-2; the junction holds 8 bases that match TRBD2. DNA sequence: TGTGCCAGCAGTTTACTAGCGGAGAACACCGGGGAGCTGTTTTTT. Translated, this is CASSLLAENTGELFF.